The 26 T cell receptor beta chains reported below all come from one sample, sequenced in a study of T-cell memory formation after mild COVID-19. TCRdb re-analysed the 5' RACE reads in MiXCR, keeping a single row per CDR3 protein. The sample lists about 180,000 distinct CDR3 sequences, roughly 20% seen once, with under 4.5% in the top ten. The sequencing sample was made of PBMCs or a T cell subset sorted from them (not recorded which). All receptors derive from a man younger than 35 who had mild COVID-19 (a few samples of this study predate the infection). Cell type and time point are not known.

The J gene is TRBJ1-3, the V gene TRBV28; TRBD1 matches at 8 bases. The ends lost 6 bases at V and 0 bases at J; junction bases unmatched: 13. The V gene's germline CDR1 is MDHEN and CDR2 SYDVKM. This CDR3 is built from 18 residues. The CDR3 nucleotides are TGTGCCAGCAGCCCCCCCGGGACAGGTTTCTTCTCTGGAAACACCATATATTTT. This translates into CASSPPGTGFFSGNTIYF.

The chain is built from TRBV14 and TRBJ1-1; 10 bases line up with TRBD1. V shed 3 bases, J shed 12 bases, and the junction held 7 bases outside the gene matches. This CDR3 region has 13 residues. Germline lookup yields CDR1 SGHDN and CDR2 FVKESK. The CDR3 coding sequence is TGTGCCAGCAGCCAGCAGACAGGGGGCAAAACTTTCTTT. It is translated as CASSQQTGGKTFF.

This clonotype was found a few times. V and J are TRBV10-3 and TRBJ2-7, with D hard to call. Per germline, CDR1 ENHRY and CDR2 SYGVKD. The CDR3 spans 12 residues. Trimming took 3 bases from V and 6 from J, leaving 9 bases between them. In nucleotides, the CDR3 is TGTGCCATCAGTGAAGGGTTTCGCGAGCAGTACGTC. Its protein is CAISEGFREQYV.

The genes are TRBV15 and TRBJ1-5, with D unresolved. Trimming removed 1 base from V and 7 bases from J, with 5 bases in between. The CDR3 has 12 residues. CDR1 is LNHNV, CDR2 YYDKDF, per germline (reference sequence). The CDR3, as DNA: TGTGCCACCAGCAGAGTTGGACAGCCCCAGCATTTT. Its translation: CATSRVGQPQHF.

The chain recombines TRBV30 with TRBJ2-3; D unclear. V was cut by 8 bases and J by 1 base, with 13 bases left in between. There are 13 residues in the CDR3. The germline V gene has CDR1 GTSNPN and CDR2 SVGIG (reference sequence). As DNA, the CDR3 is TGTGCCCAGGCTGGTCAGGGCACAGATACGCAGTATTTT. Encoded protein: CAQAGQGTDTQYF.

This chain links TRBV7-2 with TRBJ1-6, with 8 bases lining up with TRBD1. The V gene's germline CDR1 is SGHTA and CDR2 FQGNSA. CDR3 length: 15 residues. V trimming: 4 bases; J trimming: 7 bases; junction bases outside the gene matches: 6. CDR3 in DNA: TGTGCCAGCAGCTCGAGACAGGGGAGGAATTCACCCCTCCACTTT. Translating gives CASSSRQGRNSPLHF.

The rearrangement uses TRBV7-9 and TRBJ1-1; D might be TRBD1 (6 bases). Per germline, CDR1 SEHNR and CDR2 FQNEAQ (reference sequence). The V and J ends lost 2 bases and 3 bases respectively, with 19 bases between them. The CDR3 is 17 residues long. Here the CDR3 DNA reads TGTGCCAGCAGCTTATCTCGTATCAGGGGAGGGTACACTGAAGCTTTCTTT. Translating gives CASSLSRIRGGYTEAFF.

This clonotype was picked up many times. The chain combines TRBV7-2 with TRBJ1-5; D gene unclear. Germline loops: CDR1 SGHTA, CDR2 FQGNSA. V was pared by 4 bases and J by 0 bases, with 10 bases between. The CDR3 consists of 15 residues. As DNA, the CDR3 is TGTGCCAGCAGCTGGTATCGCGTTAGCAATCAGCCCCAGCATTTT. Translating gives CASSWYRVSNQPQHF.

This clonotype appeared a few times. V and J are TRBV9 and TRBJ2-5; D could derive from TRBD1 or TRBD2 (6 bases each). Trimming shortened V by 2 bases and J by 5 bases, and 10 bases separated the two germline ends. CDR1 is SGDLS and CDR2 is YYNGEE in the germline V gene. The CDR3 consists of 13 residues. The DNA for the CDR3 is TGTGCCAGCAGCGTCGGGGGCGGGGAGACCCAGTACTTC. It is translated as CASSVGGGETQYF.

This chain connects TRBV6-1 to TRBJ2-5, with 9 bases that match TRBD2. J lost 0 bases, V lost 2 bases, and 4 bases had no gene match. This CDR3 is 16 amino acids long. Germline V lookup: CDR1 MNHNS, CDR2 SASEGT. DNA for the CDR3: TGTGCCAGCAGTGAAATGGTAGCGGGGGACCAAGAGACCCAGTACTTC. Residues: CASSEMVAGDQETQYF.

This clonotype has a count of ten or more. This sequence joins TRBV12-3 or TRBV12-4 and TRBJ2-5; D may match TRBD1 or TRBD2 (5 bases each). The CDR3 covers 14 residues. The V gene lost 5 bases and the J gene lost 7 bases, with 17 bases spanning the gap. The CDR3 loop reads CASSPPGTGRTQYF. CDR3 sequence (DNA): TGTGCCAGCAGTCCCCCCGGGACGGGAAGGACCCAGTACTTC.

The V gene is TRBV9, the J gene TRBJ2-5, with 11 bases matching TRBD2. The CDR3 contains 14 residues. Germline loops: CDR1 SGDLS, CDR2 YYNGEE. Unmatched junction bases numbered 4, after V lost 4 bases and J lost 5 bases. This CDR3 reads CASSRTSGWETQYF. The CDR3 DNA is TGTGCCAGCAGCCGGACTAGCGGGTGGGAGACCCAGTACTTC. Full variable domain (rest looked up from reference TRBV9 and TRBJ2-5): DSGVTQTPKHLITATGQRVTLRCSPRSGDLSVYWYQQSLDQGLQFLIQYYNGEERAKGNILERFSAQQFPDLHSELNLSSLELGDSALYFCASSRTSGWETQYFGPGTRLLVL.

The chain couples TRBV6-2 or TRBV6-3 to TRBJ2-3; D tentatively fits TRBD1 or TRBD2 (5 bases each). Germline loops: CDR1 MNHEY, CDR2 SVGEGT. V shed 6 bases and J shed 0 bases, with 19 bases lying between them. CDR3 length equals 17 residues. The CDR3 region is CASRQVGTAPSTDTQYF. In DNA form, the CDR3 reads TGTGCCAGCAGGCAAGTCGGGACGGCCCCTAGCACAGATACGCAGTATTTT.

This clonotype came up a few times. The CDR3: CASSFAANYGYTF. The CDR3 DNA reads as TGTGCCAGCAGCTTCGCCGCTAACTATGGCTACACCTTC. V is TRBV7-9 and J is TRBJ1-2; D uncertain. Per germline, CDR1 SEHNR and CDR2 FQNEAQ (reference sequence). The CDR3 consists of 13 residues. The germline V and J ends were trimmed by 3 bases and 0 bases, with 5 bases remaining between them.

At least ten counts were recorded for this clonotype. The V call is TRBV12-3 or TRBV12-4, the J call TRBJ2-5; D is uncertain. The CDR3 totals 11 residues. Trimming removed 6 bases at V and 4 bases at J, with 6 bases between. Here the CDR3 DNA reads TGTGCCAGCAGAAACATAGAGACCCAGTACTTC. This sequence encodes CASRNIETQYF.

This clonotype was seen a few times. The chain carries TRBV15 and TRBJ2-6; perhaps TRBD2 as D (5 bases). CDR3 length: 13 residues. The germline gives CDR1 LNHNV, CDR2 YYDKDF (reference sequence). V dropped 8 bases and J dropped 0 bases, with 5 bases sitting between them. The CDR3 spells CATRGSGANVLTF. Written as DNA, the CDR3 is TGTGCCACCCGGGGCTCTGGGGCCAACGTCCTGACTTTC.

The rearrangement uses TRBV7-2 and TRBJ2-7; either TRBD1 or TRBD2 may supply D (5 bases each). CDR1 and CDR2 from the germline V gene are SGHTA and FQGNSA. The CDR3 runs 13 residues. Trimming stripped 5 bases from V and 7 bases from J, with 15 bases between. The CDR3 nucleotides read TGTGCCAGCAGCGTGGACGGGACGGGAGAGCAGTACTTC. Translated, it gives CASSVDGTGEQYF.

The CDR3 is CASSIRGTKETQYF. CDR3 sequence (DNA): TGTGCCAGCAGCATTCGAGGGACCAAGGAGACCCAGTACTTC. The J gene is TRBJ2-5, the V gene TRBV7-6; D is tentatively TRBD1 or TRBD2 (5 bases each). Trimming removed 5 bases at V and 5 bases at J, with 15 bases between. Germline CDR1 is SGHVS and CDR2 is FNYEAQ. The CDR3 loop spans 14 amino acids.

This CDR3 is CASSNTGSQPQHF. CDR3 coding DNA: TGTGCCAGCAGCAACACAGGGTCTCAGCCCCAGCATTTT. This chain connects TRBV3-1 to TRBJ1-5; D possibly corresponds to TRBD1 (6 bases). This CDR3 contains 13 residues. V lost 5 bases, J lost 6 bases, and 11 bases lay in between. Germline V gene sequence: CDR1 LGHDT, CDR2 YNNKEL (reference sequence). The whole variable domain, remainder taken from reference TRBV3-1 and TRBJ1-5, is DTAVSQTPKYLVTQMGNDKSIKCEQNLGHDTMYWYKQDSKKFLKIMFSYNNKELIINETVPNRFSPKSPDKAHLNLHINSLELGDSAVYFCASSNTGSQPQHFGDGTRLSIL.

As DNA, the CDR3 is TGCGCCAGCGCCTCCGGCCTTGGCATGGCCAACGTCCTGACTTTC. It encodes CASASGLGMANVLTF. The chain has TRBV5-1 and TRBJ2-6; D not certain. The CDR3 runs 15 residues. Trimming pared 7 bases from V and 6 bases from J, leaving 17 bases between. Germline CDR1 is SGHRS and CDR2 is YFSETQ.

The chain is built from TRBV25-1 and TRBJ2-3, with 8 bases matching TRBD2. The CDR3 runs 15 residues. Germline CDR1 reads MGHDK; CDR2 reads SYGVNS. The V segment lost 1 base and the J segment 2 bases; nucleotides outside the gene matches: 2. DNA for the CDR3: TGTGCCAGCAGTGAATGGCGGGGGGACACAGATACGCAGTATTTT. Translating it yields CASSEWRGDTDTQYF. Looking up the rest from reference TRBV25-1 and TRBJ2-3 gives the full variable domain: EADIYQTPRYLVIGTGKKITLECSQTMGHDKMYWYQQDPGMELHLIHYSYGVNSTEKGDLSSESTVSRIRTEHFPLTLESARPSHTSQYLCASSEWRGDTDTQYFGPGTRLTVL.

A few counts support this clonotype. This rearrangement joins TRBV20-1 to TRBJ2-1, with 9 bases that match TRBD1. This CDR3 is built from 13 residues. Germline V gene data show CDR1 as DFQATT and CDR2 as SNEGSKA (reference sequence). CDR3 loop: CSQRQGAYNEQFF. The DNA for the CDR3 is TGCAGCCAAAGACAGGGGGCCTACAATGAGCAGTTCTTC.

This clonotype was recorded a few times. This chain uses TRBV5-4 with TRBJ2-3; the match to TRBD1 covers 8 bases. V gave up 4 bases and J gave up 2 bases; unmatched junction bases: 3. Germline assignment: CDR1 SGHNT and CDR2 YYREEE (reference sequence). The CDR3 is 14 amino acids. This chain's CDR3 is CASSRGQDTDTQYF. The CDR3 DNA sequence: TGTGCCAGCAGCCGGGGACAGGACACAGATACGCAGTATTTT.

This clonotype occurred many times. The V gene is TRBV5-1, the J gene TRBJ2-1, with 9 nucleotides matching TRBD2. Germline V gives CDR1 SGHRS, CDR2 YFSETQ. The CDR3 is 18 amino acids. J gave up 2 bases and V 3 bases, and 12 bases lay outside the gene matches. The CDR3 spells CASSSRGGASGTYNEQFF. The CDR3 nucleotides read TGCGCCAGCAGCTCCCGTGGAGGTGCTAGCGGGACCTACAATGAGCAGTTCTTC.

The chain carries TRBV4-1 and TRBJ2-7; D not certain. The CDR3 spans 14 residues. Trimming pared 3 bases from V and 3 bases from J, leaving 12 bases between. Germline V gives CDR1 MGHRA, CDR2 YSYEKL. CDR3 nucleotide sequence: TGCGCCAGCAGCCACGGTACGGAAGACTACGAGCAGTACTTC. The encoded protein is CASSHGTEDYEQYF.

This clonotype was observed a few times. CDR3 DNA sequence: TGCGCCAGCAGCCCGCTGGACAGGGGAGGAAACACCATATATTTT. Translating gives CASSPLDRGGNTIYF. V gene TRBV5-1 combines with J gene TRBJ1-3; 9 nucleotides line up with TRBD1. J lost 4 bases, V lost 4 bases, and 6 bases had no gene match. The germline V gene has CDR1 SGHRS and CDR2 YFSETQ. The CDR3 totals 15 residues. The entire variable domain, with the rest obtained from reference TRBV5-1 and TRBJ1-3, is as follows: KAGVTQTPRYLIKTRGQQVTLSCSPISGHRSVSWYQQTPGQGLQFLFEYFSETQRNKGNFPGRFSGRQFSNSRSEMNVSTLELGDSALYLCASSPLDRGGNTIYFGEGSWLTVV.